This T cell receptor (beta chain) derives from a study of multiple sclerosis patients with progressive multifocal leukoencephalopathy. Study-wide context: Controls were natalizumab-treated multiple sclerosis patients who did not develop PML, sampled longitudinally. General study findings and limits: In most PML patients, TRB repertoires appeared less diverse by entropy.

The CDR3 length is 16 residues. V shed 5 bases and J 5 bases; nucleotides not matched to a gene: 13. CDR1 is SGHVS and CDR2 is FQNEAQ in the germline V gene. Sequencing was at survey level. Method: immunoSEQ multiplex PCR; TCRdb's copy keeps in-frame clones and lacks some. Of some 31,000 clones listed, about nine tenths were seen once; the top ten hold approximately 1.5%. About this clone itself: The antigen remains undetermined.

Time point denoted: before natalizumab initiation. Before the first natalizumab infusion, T0 blood samples were taken. The V call is TRBV7-8, the J call TRBJ2-5, with 8 bases aligning to TRBD2. Sequencing input: PBMCs. The sequence derives from a human donor with multiple sclerosis. CDR3 sequence: CASSPLGSSGIETQYF. The CDR3 DNA sequence: TGTGCCAGCAGCCCCTTAGGGAGTAGCGGGATCGAGACCCAGTACTTC.